This T cell receptor beta chain was profiled in a study of blood T cells in healthy people across ages. Study observations and caveats: Comparison with aged donors showed that long-lived donors had more naive CD4+ cells and higher diversity.

About 10 milliliters of peripheral blood were drawn from each donor into EDTA-treated tubes. This clonotype was counted many times. The target antigen is unknown. The J segment lost 3 bases and the V segment lost 1 base, leaving 6 bases of the junction unmatched. The germline gives CDR1 MGHRA, CDR2 YSYEKL. The CDR3 covers 15 residues. With a J-beta primer mix and a sample-barcoded 5' primer, a second PCR ran 7 to 11 cycles. TCRdb reprocessed the 5' RACE reads via MiXCR and lists one record per CDR3 protein. The sample contains about 540,000 distinct CDR3 sequences, more than 20% of which appear only once. In addition, the sample was reused for a study of T cells of mothers and their children.

This sequence joins TRBV4-1 and TRBJ2-7, with 7 bases lining up with TRBD2. Sequenced sample: blood. The origin of this receptor is a boy between 10 and 17 years old in good health. The CDR3 bases are TGCGCCAGCAGCCAAGGACCCGGGGACTACTACGAGCAGTACTTC. Translated, it gives CASSQGPGDYYEQYF.